What follows are 22 T cell receptor beta chains derived from one specimen sequenced in a study of OX40 agonist ivuxolimab in advanced cancers. Using immunoSEQ multiplex PCR, the repertoire was profiled, and TCRdb retains in-frame clones only, with some absent. Of 10,000 to 15,000 clones listed, around nine tenths are singletons. The sequenced sample was CD4+ or CD8+ T cells sorted from blood, obtained in a trial of the OX40 agonist ivuxolimab. Receptor source: an adult with an advanced solid tumor such as melanoma, head and neck, liver or kidney cancer.

This clone was counted a single time. The CDR3 bases are TGTGCCAGCTCACCCGACAGGGGGATTAAGGATACGCAGTATTTT. The encoded protein is CASSPDRGIKDTQYF. The gene calls are TRBV18 and TRBJ2-3, with 9 bases matching TRBD1. There are 15 residues in the CDR3. Germline loops: CDR1 KGHSH, CDR2 LQKENI. V trimming: 3 bases; J trimming: 6 bases; junction bases outside the gene matches: 7.

The chain is built from TRBV21-1 and TRBJ2-2; no check of the table's D call, TRBD2, against the DNA was made. TRBV21-1 is labeled a pseudogene. This CDR3 contains 17 residues. CDR3 nucleotides: TGTGCCAGCAGCAAAGATCGACTGTCTTGGGACACCGGGGAGCTGTTTTTT. Residues: CASSKDRLSWDTGELFF.

The chain employs TRBV6-1 and TRBJ1-1; 9 positions agree with TRBD1. After removal of 6 bases from V and 3 bases from J, the junction contained 8 bases not matched to a gene. The CDR3 has 15 residues. The germline V gene encodes CDR1 MNHNS and CDR2 SASEGT. The DNA for the CDR3 is TGTGCCAGCAGGAACCGGGACAGGGTCGACACTGAAGCTTTCTTT. Translating it yields CASRNRDRVDTEAFF.

The chain uses TRBV27 and TRBJ2-5; TRBD1 agrees at 12 bases. CDR3 length: 16 amino acids. The V gene's germline CDR1 is MNHEY and CDR2 SMNVEV (reference sequence). The J segment lost 5 bases and the V segment lost 1 base, leaving 5 bases of the junction unmatched. This CDR3 is CASSLLGTGGPETQYF. DNA for the CDR3: TGTGCCAGCAGTTTATTGGGGACAGGGGGCCCGGAGACCCAGTACTTC.

CDR3 sequence (DNA): TGTGCCAGCAGCCTAATGGGGAGCAGAGCGAACACTGAAGCTTTCTTT. Its protein is CASSLMGSRANTEAFF. This sequence joins TRBV11-2 and TRBJ1-1; D unresolved. Trimming took 5 bases from V and 1 from J, leaving 17 bases between them. This CDR3 contains 16 residues. Germline lookup yields CDR1 SGHAT and CDR2 FQNNGV.

In DNA form, the CDR3 reads TGTGCCAGCAGCTTGTCGGGGGAGCTGTTTTTT. Its protein is CASSLSGELFF. V and J are TRBV11-3 and TRBJ2-2; no clear D. V was cut by 3 bases and J by 8 bases, with 4 bases left in between. This CDR3 region has 11 residues. CDR1 and CDR2 from the germline V gene are SGHNT and YENEEA.

The chain combines TRBV27 with TRBJ1-6; the match to TRBD1 covers 8 bases. Trimming at V came to 6 bases and at J to 0 bases, leaving 7 bases not matched to a gene. Looked up from germline, CDR1 is MNHEY and CDR2 is SMNVEV (reference sequence). The CDR3 totals 17 residues. CDR3 protein: CASRPTGASSYNSPLHF. Written as DNA, the CDR3 is TGTGCCAGCAGACCGACAGGGGCCAGCTCCTATAATTCACCCCTCCACTTT.

V gene TRBV9 combines with J gene TRBJ2-7; D unclear. CDR3 length equals 14 residues. The germline V gene encodes CDR1 SGDLS and CDR2 YYNGEE. Trimming pared 0 bases from V and 2 bases from J, leaving 9 bases between. CDR3: CASSVVAGTYEQYF. In DNA, the CDR3 is TGTGCCAGCAGCGTAGTTGCCGGAACCTACGAGCAGTACTTC.

The chain carries TRBV9 and TRBJ2-1, with 11 bases matching TRBD2. V was clipped by 3 bases and J by 15 bases; unmatched bases: 14. Germline V lookup: CDR1 SGDLS, CDR2 YYNGEE. The CDR3 is 15 amino acids. CDR3 in DNA: TGTGCCAGCAGCGGTGGTGAGCTAGCGGGAGGTCGGCTGTTCTTC. It encodes CASSGGELAGGRLFF.

The chain is built from TRBV13 and TRBJ2-5; 11 bases line up with TRBD2. There are 16 residues in the CDR3. Germline loops: CDR1 PRHDT, CDR2 FYEKMQ (reference sequence). V was pared by 3 bases and J by 2 bases, with 5 bases of the junction left unmatched. The CDR3 spells CASSFLAGGQQETQYF. The DNA for the CDR3 is TGTGCCAGCAGCTTTCTAGCGGGGGGCCAACAAGAGACCCAGTACTTC.

This chain joins TRBV6-5 and TRBJ2-7, with D possibly TRBD2 on 6 matching bases. V lost 1 base to trimming and J lost 2 bases, with 12 bases between them. CDR1 is MNHEY, CDR2 SVGAGI, per germline. The CDR3 is 15 residues long. The CDR3 nucleotides read TGTGCCAGCAGTTACTATAGCGGACTACCCTACGAGCAGTACTTC. It encodes CASSYYSGLPYEQYF.

This chain joins TRBV29-1 and TRBJ1-2; 7 nucleotides align to TRBD1. Trimming at V came to 1 base and at J to 8 bases, leaving 7 bases not matched to a gene. The CDR3 sequence is 13 residues long. The germline gives CDR1 SQVTM, CDR2 ANQGSEA. The CDR3 region is CSVEGGLRGGYTF. The DNA of the CDR3 is TGCAGCGTTGAAGGTGGACTCAGGGGGGGCTACACCTTC. Combining the CDR3 with reference TRBV29-1 and TRBJ1-2 gives the whole variable domain SAVISQKPSRDICQRGTSLTIQCQVDSQVTMMFWYRQQPGQSLTLIATANQGSEATYESGFVIDKFPISRPNLTFSTLTVSNMSPEDSSIYLCSVEGGLRGGYTFGSGTRLTVV.

The chain recombines TRBV7-9 with TRBJ2-2, with D tentatively TRBD1 (6 bases). V lost 5 bases and J 2 bases, leaving 12 bases between the germline ends. This CDR3 has 15 amino acids. Germline CDR1 reads SEHNR; CDR2 reads FQNEAQ (reference sequence). As DNA, the CDR3 is TGTGCCAGCAGCCGTACGGACAGAAACACCGGGGAGCTGTTTTTT. It encodes CASSRTDRNTGELFF.

The chain is built from TRBV19 and TRBJ2-7, with 11 bases lining up with TRBD2. The germline CDR1 and CDR2 sequences are LNHDA and SQIVND (reference sequence). The CDR3 runs 14 residues. V shed 5 bases, J shed 4 bases, and the junction held 4 bases outside the gene matches. The CDR3 is CASSGTSGKYEQYF. DNA of the CDR3: TGTGCCAGTAGTGGGACTAGCGGAAAATACGAGCAGTACTTC.

The chain uses TRBV19 and TRBJ2-3; no definite D call. The germline V gene has CDR1 LNHDA and CDR2 SQIVND (reference sequence). CDR3 length: 14 residues. V lost 5 bases and J 4 bases, leaving 13 bases between the germline ends. CDR3 region: CASSFSPDPDTQYF. CDR3 sequence (DNA): TGTGCCAGTAGTTTTTCCCCGGATCCAGATACGCAGTATTTT.

V and J are TRBV6-1 and TRBJ2-1; D remains unclear. V lost 1 base and J 2 bases, leaving 12 bases between the germline ends. The CDR3 runs to 16 residues. Germline CDR1 is MNHNS and CDR2 is SASEGT. Written as DNA, the CDR3 is TGTGCCAGCAGTGAAGGAATTACGGTCGCCTACAATGAGCAGTTCTTC. Protein: CASSEGITVAYNEQFF.

The chain links TRBV4-3 to TRBJ2-7, with TRBD1 matching 9 bases. There are 15 residues in the CDR3. Germline loops: CDR1 LGHNA, CDR2 YSLEER. The junction had 4 bases not matched to a gene; V was cut back by 0 bases and J by 4 bases. CDR3 bases: TGCGCCAGCAGCCAAGATAAAGGACAGGGGTACGAGCAGTACTTC. It translates to CASSQDKGQGYEQYF.

CDR3 in DNA: TGTGCCAGCAGCTTAGGCACTCTCTGGGCCGGGGAGCTGTTTTTT. As protein: CASSLGTLWAGELFF. This chain joins TRBV11-2 and TRBJ2-2; D remains unclear. The CDR3 has 15 residues. The germline CDR1 and CDR2 sequences are SGHAT and FQNNGV. V was shortened by 1 base and J by 6 bases, with 12 bases between the two germline ends.

V gene TRBV7-7 combines with J gene TRBJ2-7; 8 bases align to TRBD1. The CDR3 runs to 14 residues. V gave up 5 bases and J gave up 5 bases; unmatched junction bases: 8. Germline CDR1 is SSHAT and CDR2 is FNYEAQ (reference sequence). In DNA form, the CDR3 reads TGTGCCAGCAGCCCCGGGACAGGCATCCACGAGCAGTACTTC. This encodes CASSPGTGIHEQYF.

V is TRBV10-3 and J is TRBJ2-3; D unclear. Per germline, CDR1 ENHRY and CDR2 SYGVKD. There are 13 residues in the CDR3. V lost 4 bases and J 6 bases, leaving 11 bases between the germline ends. CDR3 residues: CAISVLSGDTQYF. CDR3 bases: TGTGCCATCAGTGTCCTAAGTGGCGATACGCAGTATTTT.

This chain joins TRBV27 and TRBJ2-2; TRBD2 aligns across 7 bases. CDR3 length: 15 amino acids. J was trimmed by 4 bases and V by 1 base; bases with no gene match: 3. Germline V lookup: CDR1 MNHEY, CDR2 SMNVEV (reference sequence). The CDR3 region is CASSLFPSGTGELFF. Here the CDR3 DNA reads TGTGCCAGCAGTTTATTTCCTAGCGGCACCGGGGAGCTGTTTTTT.

This chain uses TRBV27 with TRBJ2-7, with 8 bases fitting TRBD1. The CDR3 is 14 amino acids. V gave up 4 bases and J gave up 0 bases; unmatched junction bases: 2. Per the germline V gene, CDR1 is MNHEY and CDR2 is SMNVEV (reference sequence). For the CDR3, the DNA is TGTGCCAGCAGTTCCACAGGGGGCTCCTACGAGCAGTACTTC. Protein sequence: CASSSTGGSYEQYF.